One and the same sample provided the 23 T cell receptor beta chains below, sequenced in a study of control samples from healthy donors and cancer patients. Clones were sequenced by immunoSEQ multiplex PCR, and TCRdb holds only the in-frame ones, with some missing. The sample consists of about 75,000 clones, approximately 84% of them appearing once. Material: blood. These receptors all stem from a middle-aged man in good health.

V usage is TRBV28 and J usage is TRBJ1-5; 9 bases are shared with TRBD1. The CDR3 covers 13 residues. The V gene's germline CDR1 is MDHEN and CDR2 SYDVKM. V trimming: 8 bases; J trimming: 5 bases; junction bases outside the gene matches: 4. The CDR3 nucleotides are TGTGCCAGCCATACAGGGGGCCATCAGCCCCAGCATTTT. As protein: CASHTGGHQPQHF.

The V call is TRBV28, the J call TRBJ2-7; 10 bases line up with TRBD1. The CDR3 contains 13 residues. Germline CDR1 MDHEN, CDR2 SYDVKM. The V and J ends lost 6 bases and 4 bases, in that order; junction bases with no gene match: 3. CDR3 amino acids: CASRGQGLYEQYF. CDR3 bases: TGTGCCAGCAGGGGACAGGGGTTGTACGAGCAGTACTTC.

The rearrangement uses TRBV9 and TRBJ2-2; D remains ambiguous. Trimming cost V 7 bases and J 0 bases, with 10 bases left between them. This CDR3 is built from 14 residues. Germline V gene lookup returns CDR1 SGDLS and CDR2 YYNGEE. The CDR3 spells CASGERANTGELFF. As DNA, the CDR3 is TGTGCCAGCGGGGAAAGGGCGAACACCGGGGAGCTGTTTTTT.

V gene TRBV30 combines with J gene TRBJ1-1, with no clear D. In germline, CDR1 is GTSNPN, CDR2 SVGIG (reference sequence). CDR3 length equals 13 residues. With 0 bases removed from V and 1 base from J, the gap between germline ends came to 6 bases. The CDR3 loop reads CAWSVFTNTEAFF. CDR3 coding DNA: TGTGCCTGGAGTGTCTTCACGAACACTGAAGCTTTCTTT.

The chain links TRBV11-2 to TRBJ2-7; a possible D gene is TRBD2 (5 bases). V was cut by 1 base and J by 9 bases, with 19 bases left in between. This CDR3 is 15 amino acids long. Germline V gene data show CDR1 as SGHAT and CDR2 as FQNNGV. The CDR3 sequence: CASSLGDWERWTQYF. The CDR3 DNA sequence: TGTGCCAGCAGCTTAGGAGACTGGGAGCGTTGGACGCAGTACTTC.

This chain links TRBV30 with TRBJ2-3; D may match TRBD1 or TRBD2 (5 bases each). The germline V gene has CDR1 GTSNPN and CDR2 SVGIG (reference sequence). This CDR3 comprises 14 residues. V lost 0 bases to trimming and J lost 2 bases, with 9 bases between them. The CDR3 here is CAWSVGVNTDTQYF. The DNA of the CDR3 is TGTGCCTGGAGTGTGGGGGTTAACACAGATACGCAGTATTTT. Using reference TRBV30 and TRBJ2-3 for the parts outside the CDR3, the full variable domain is SQTIHQWPATLVQPVGSPLSLECTVEGTSNPNLYWYRQAAGRGLQLLFYSVGIGQISSEVPQNLSASRPQDRQFILSSKKLLLSDSGFYLCAWSVGVNTDTQYFGPGTRLTVL.

The CDR3 DNA reads TGTGCCAGCAGCCGTTTGCTCGACGCAACTAATGAAGCTTTCTTT. Translating gives CASSRLLDATNEAFF. The gene calls are TRBV7-9 and TRBJ1-1; D is ambiguous. Germline lookup yields CDR1 SEHNR and CDR2 FQNEAQ (reference sequence). This CDR3 is built from 15 residues. V lost 5 bases and J 7 bases, leaving 20 bases between the germline ends. The whole variable domain, remainder taken from reference TRBV7-9 and TRBJ1-1, is DTGVSQNPRHKITKRGQNVTFRCDPISEHNRLYWYRQTLGQGPEFLTYFQNEAQLEKSRLLSDRFSAERPKGSFSTLEIQRTEQGDSAMYLCASSRLLDATNEAFFGQGTRLTVV.

V and J are TRBV27 and TRBJ2-3; D gene ambiguous. Germline CDR1 is MNHEY and CDR2 is SMNVEV (reference sequence). Trimming cost V 8 bases and J 4 bases, with 7 bases left between them. The length of the CDR3 is 11 residues. CDR3 sequence: CASGPSDTQYF. The CDR3 DNA is TGTGCCAGCGGGCCCTCAGATACGCAGTATTTT.

J is TRBJ2-7 and V is TRBV18; D possibly matches TRBD1 or TRBD2 (6 bases each). Looked up from germline, CDR1 is KGHSH and CDR2 is LQKENI. The CDR3 covers 14 residues. V was shortened by 3 bases and J by 5 bases, with 14 bases between the two germline ends. This CDR3 reads CASSPRGLTNEQYF. In nucleotides, the CDR3 is TGTGCCAGCTCACCCCGGGGGCTGACCAACGAGCAGTACTTC.

The genes are TRBV30 and TRBJ2-3, with D unresolved. Trimming removed 0 bases from V and 6 bases from J, with 7 bases in between. Germline V lookup: CDR1 GTSNPN, CDR2 SVGIG (reference sequence). This CDR3 region has 12 residues. The CDR3 protein is CAWSVSGDTQYF. The CDR3 DNA sequence: TGTGCCTGGAGTGTATCGGGTGATACGCAGTATTTT.

V is TRBV6-5 and J is TRBJ2-6; D uncertain. Deletions cut 6 bases from V and 0 bases from J, with 9 bases between. CDR3 length: 15 residues. Per the germline V gene, CDR1 is MNHEY and CDR2 is SVGAGI. The chain's CDR3 is CASRPVTSGANVLTF. CDR3 in DNA: TGTGCCAGCAGACCCGTCACCTCTGGGGCCAACGTCCTGACTTTC.

V and J are TRBV24-1 and TRBJ2-5; D gene ambiguous. Germline loops: CDR1 KGHDR, CDR2 SFDVKD. V dropped 5 bases and J dropped 2 bases, with 14 bases sitting between them. The CDR3 extends over 15 amino acids. CDR3 region: CATSGDDSAQETQYF. CDR3 DNA: TGTGCCACCAGTGGCGATGACTCGGCTCAAGAGACCCAGTACTTC.

The V gene is TRBV7-2, the J gene TRBJ1-6; tentative D call: TRBD1 (6 bases). The CDR3 extends over 14 amino acids. V was shortened by 4 bases and J by 4 bases, with 8 bases between the two germline ends. Germline assignment: CDR1 SGHTA and CDR2 FQGNSA. The CDR3 reads CASSSTGYNSPLHF. The CDR3 coding sequence is TGTGCCAGCAGCTCGACAGGTTATAATTCACCCCTCCACTTT.

This chain uses TRBV13 with TRBJ2-5; D is possibly TRBD2 (6 bases). V lost 4 bases and J lost 4, with 10 bases in between. CDR1 is PRHDT, CDR2 FYEKMQ, per germline (reference sequence). The CDR3 runs to 13 residues. The CDR3 DNA follows: TGTGCCAGCAGCTCCCGGGAGCGAGAGACCCAGTACTTC. Translating it yields CASSSRERETQYF. The variable domain in full, with the rest retrieved from reference TRBV13 and TRBJ2-5, is AAGVIQSPRHLIKEKRETATLKCYPIPRHDTVYWYQQGPGQDPQFLISFYEKMQSDKGSIPDRFSAQQFSDYHSELNMSSLELGDSALYFCASSSRERETQYFGPGTRLLVL.

The chain joins TRBV5-1 to TRBJ2-7, with 9 positions matching TRBD1. This CDR3 is built from 14 residues. V was clipped by 4 bases and J by 3 bases; unmatched bases: 5. Germline V gives CDR1 SGHRS, CDR2 YFSETQ. The CDR3 DNA sequence: TGCGCCAGCAGCCCGGGACAGGGATACTACGAGCAGTACTTC. Residues: CASSPGQGYYEQYF.

The CDR3 spells CASSYSTFRDYIHEQYF. DNA of the CDR3: TGTGCCAGCAGTTACTCGACTTTCCGGGACTATATCCACGAGCAGTACTTC. The chain carries TRBV6-2 or TRBV6-3 and TRBJ2-7, with TRBD2 matching 7 bases. The junction had 13 bases not matched to a gene; V was cut back by 0 bases and J by 5 bases. The CDR3 is made up of 17 amino acids. Germline V lookup: CDR1 MNHEY, CDR2 SVGEGT.

The chain combines TRBV11-3 with TRBJ2-1, with D possibly matching TRBD1 (5 bases). This CDR3 region has 13 residues. Deletions cut 8 bases from V and 9 bases from J, with 17 bases between. Germline CDR1 and CDR2: SGHNT and YENEEA. DNA for the CDR3: TGTGCCAGCGCTAGTATGATTCAGGGTGAGCAGTTCTTC. It codes for CASASMIQGEQFF.

The chain recombines TRBV28 with TRBJ1-3; D may be TRBD1 (6 bases). Per the germline V gene, CDR1 is MDHEN and CDR2 is SYDVKM. The CDR3 sequence is 16 residues long. V was clipped by 8 bases and J by 4 bases, with 21 bases between them. The CDR3 loop reads CASQEGGVHSGNTIYF. The CDR3 coding sequence is TGTGCCAGCCAGGAGGGGGGGGTTCATTCCGGAAACACCATATATTTT.

This chain connects TRBV6-2 or TRBV6-3 to TRBJ2-1; 8 nucleotides align to TRBD1. The CDR3 totals 14 residues. The germline gives CDR1 MNHEY, CDR2 SVGEGT. V trimming: 4 bases; J trimming: 15 bases; junction bases outside the gene matches: 14. The CDR3 reads CASSSERLDRAGFF. CDR3 bases: TGTGCCAGCAGTTCGGAACGATTGGACAGGGCTGGGTTCTTC.

V gene TRBV18 combines with J gene TRBJ1-2, with TRBD1 matching 7 bases. V lost 2 bases to trimming and J lost 4 bases; unmatched junction nucleotides: 4. Germline V gene data show CDR1 as KGHSH and CDR2 as LQKENI. This CDR3 spans 14 amino acids. As DNA, the CDR3 is TGTGCCAGCTCACCATGGGACAGATCCTATGGCTACACCTTC. Translation: CASSPWDRSYGYTF.

Only one count was recorded for this clone. The V gene is TRBV7-2, the J gene TRBJ2-7, with D unresolved. V lost 4 bases and J lost 2, with 9 bases in between. From germline, CDR1 is SGHTA and CDR2 FQGNSA. The CDR3 consists of 13 residues. The CDR3 sequence is CASSSVRAYEQYF. The CDR3 region has the DNA TGTGCCAGCAGCTCCGTTCGGGCCTACGAGCAGTACTTC.

This clone has a count of ten or more. The chain couples TRBV24-1 to TRBJ2-5; 9 bases align to TRBD1. Per germline, CDR1 KGHDR and CDR2 SFDVKD. V gave up 4 bases and J gave up 4 bases; unmatched junction bases: 6. The CDR3 loop spans 15 amino acids. This CDR3 is CATSEAGTGSETQYF. DNA of the CDR3: TGTGCCACCAGTGAGGCCGGGACAGGGTCAGAGACCCAGTACTTC.

The chain combines TRBV9 with TRBJ2-5; the D gene is possibly TRBD2 (6 bases). The CDR3 is 14 amino acids. Per the germline V gene, CDR1 is SGDLS and CDR2 is YYNGEE. The V end lost 2 bases, the J end lost 3 bases, and 11 bases lay between the germline ends. CDR3 in DNA: TGTGCCAGCAGCGTCTTTGGGGGGAAAGAGACCCAGTACTTC. It translates to CASSVFGGKETQYF.